This is a list of T cell receptor beta chains from one sample in a study of cytomegalovirus exposure and HLA in healthy donors. Data came from immunoSEQ multiplex PCR; TCRdb stores just in-frame clones and leaves some out. The sample lists tens of thousands of clones; approximately 93% were seen once. Sequenced material: PBMCs. The receptors originated from a young woman in good health and CMV-seropositive. The CDR3 runs from the conserved cysteine through the conserved F or W. The D gene is left open where the match is weak. Only part of the rows carry a size: once, few, many, or a class if the clone is expanded.

>NA|NA|TRBV4-3|TRBJ2-3
TGCGCCAGCAGCCAAGCTGTCACAAGCACAGATACGCAGTATTTT
CASSQAVTSTDTQYF
>TRBD1|NA|TRBV7-9|TRBJ1-1
TGTGCCAGCAGTGACATAGACAGGGGGAACACTGAAGCTTTCTTT
CASSDIDRGNTEAFF
>NA|NA|TRBV5-6|TRBJ1-5
TGTGCCAGCAGCTTGGCCTCGGGGGAACAGCCCCAGCATTTT
CASSLASGEQPQHF
>TRBD1|NA|TRBV11-3|TRBJ1-6
TGTGCCAGCAGCTTCGACAGGGGTTCCTCACCCCTCCACTTT
CASSFDRGSSPLHF
>TRBD1|NA|TRBV7-3|TRBJ1-2
TGTGCCAGCAGCTTAAATCCAGGGGGCTACTATGGCTACACCTTC
CASSLNPGGYYGYTF
>NA|NA|TRBV6-5|TRBJ2-7
TGTGCCAGCACTAAACAGGGAAGGTCCTACGAGCAGTACTTC
CASTKQGRSYEQYF
>NA|NA|TRBV6-6|TRBJ1-2
TGTGCCAGCAGTTTCGGGTCGAATAACTATGGCTACACCTTC
CASSFGSNNYGYTF
>TRBD1|NA|TRBV18|TRBJ1-2
TGTGCCAGCTCACCACGGGACAGAGACTATGGCTACACCTTC
CASSPRDRDYGYTF
>TRBD1|once|TRBV13|TRBJ1-1
TGTGCCAGCAGCCTAGGACAGGGCGCCACTGAAGCTTTCTTT
CASSLGQGATEAFF
>NA|NA|TRBV7-3|TRBJ1-2
TGTGCCAGCAGCCCGACCCCTAGTGGTGACTATGGCTACACCTTC
CASSPTPSGDYGYTF
>TRBD2|NA|TRBV9|TRBJ2-7
TGTGCCAGCAGCGCGCTGCCAGCGGGAGTGTACGAGCAGTACTTC
CASSALPAGVYEQYF
>NA|NA|TRBV6-5|TRBJ2-5
TGTGCCAGCAGTTACCGGCTAGATGAGACCCAGTACTTC
CASSYRLDETQYF
>TRBD1|NA|TRBV5-8|TRBJ2-3
TGTGCCAGCAGCTATTGGACAGGGAATACAGATACGCAGTATTTT
CASSYWTGNTDTQYF
>NA|NA|TRBV18|TRBJ2-2
TGTGCCAGCTCACCGAGAGGGACTGACGGGGAGCTGTTTTTT
CASSPRGTDGELFF
>NA|many|TRBV5-1|TRBJ1-6
TGCGCCAGCAGCTCCCAGGGAAGCTCCTATAATTCACCCCTCCACTTT
CASSSQGSSYNSPLHF
>TRBD2|NA|TRBV5-1|TRBJ2-7
TGCGCCAGCAGCCCGCGGACTAGCGGCTACGAGCAGTACTTC
CASSPRTSGYEQYF
>TRBD1|NA|TRBV25-1|TRBJ1-6
TGTGCCAGCAGGGTGACAGGGAAGGATTCACCCCTCCACTTT
CASRVTGKDSPLHF
>NA|NA|TRBV28|TRBJ2-7
TGTGCCAGCTTCTCCTCAACAGGGCTCGAGCAGTACTTC
CASFSSTGLEQYF
>NA|once|TRBV21-1|TRBJ1-5
TGTGCCAGCAGCAAAGTAATTCTCCGGGACAATGGGAATCAGCCCCAGCATTTT
CASSKVILRDNGNQPQHF
>TRBD2|once|TRBV6-4|TRBJ2-3
TGTGCCAGCAGTGACTCAGCGGGAGCTGGGGATACGCAGTATTTT
CASSDSAGAGDTQYF
>NA|once|TRBV15|TRBJ2-5
TGTGCCACCAGCCTGGGCCGCTACCACCAAGAGACCCAGTACTTC
CATSLGRYHQETQYF
>TRBD1|NA|TRBV28|TRBJ1-5
TGTGCCAGCAGTTTAAGACAGGGGGCTTTTCAGCCCCAGCATTTT
CASSLRQGAFQPQHF
>NA|NA|TRBV19|TRBJ1-1
TGTGCCAGTAGTACCAAGACAGGTCTGAACACTGAAGCTTTCTTT
CASSTKTGLNTEAFF
>NA|NA|TRBV7-2|TRBJ1-5
TGTGCCAGCAGCTTAGGGATACAGACCAATCAGCCCCAGCATTTT
CASSLGIQTNQPQHF
>NA|NA|TRBV5-5|TRBJ1-3
TGTGCCAGCAGCTACCGCGTTGAGGCCTACTCTGGAAACACCATATATTTT
CASSYRVEAYSGNTIYF
>NA|NA|TRBV2|TRBJ1-5
TGTGCCAGCAGTGAACAGGGTTTTCAGCCCCAGCATTTT
CASSEQGFQPQHF
>TRBD2|NA|TRBV7-9|TRBJ2-1
TGTGCCAGCAGCTTCACTAGCGGGGGCCAGTTCTTC
CASSFTSGGQFF
>TRBD2|NA|TRBV11-3|TRBJ2-2
TGTGCCAGCAGCCCAAGACTAGCGGATCGAGGGGAGCTGTTTTTT
CASSPRLADRGELFF
>TRBD2|NA|TRBV9|TRBJ2-2
TGTGCCAGCAGCGTAGCTTCAACGCTAGCGGGGGGGCGGGTCACCGGGGAGCTGTTTTTT
CASSVASTLAGGRVTGELFF
>NA|few|TRBV6-1|TRBJ1-3
TGTGCCAGCAGCTCAACTGGGAGCTCTGGAAACACCATATATTTT
CASSSTGSSGNTIYF
>TRBD1|NA|TRBV7-2|TRBJ1-2
TGTGCCAGCAGCCAAGACAGGGTTCAAGGGGGGGGCTACACCTTC
CASSQDRVQGGGYTF
>NA|NA|TRBV6-1|TRBJ2-3
TGTGCCAGCAGTGAAACGCGGGGCACAGATACGCAGTATTTT
CASSETRGTDTQYF
>NA|NA|TRBV15|TRBJ1-1
TGTGCCACCAGCAGAGATCGAGGAGGCACTGAAGCTTTCTTT
CATSRDRGGTEAFF
>TRBD2|NA|TRBV19|TRBJ2-5
TGTGCCAGCACCGGGACTAGGAGCTCGGAGACCCAGTACTTC
CASTGTRSSETQYF
>NA|NA|TRBV5-1|TRBJ1-1
TGCGCCAGCAGCTTTTTCGGGTCAAATATGAACACTGAAGCTTTCTTT
CASSFFGSNMNTEAFF
>TRBD2|NA|TRBV19|TRBJ2-1
TGTGCCAGTAGTAGCGGGGGGGCATACAATGAGCAGTTCTTC
CASSSGGAYNEQFF
>TRBD1|NA|TRBV30|TRBJ1-6
TGTGCCTGGACCAGGGGACAGCTCTATAATTCACCCCTCCACTTT
CAWTRGQLYNSPLHF
>TRBD1|NA|TRBV10-3|TRBJ1-5
TGTGCCATCAGTGGGGGACAGGGTCTTGGTCAGCCCCAGCATTTT
CAISGGQGLGQPQHF
>NA|NA|TRBV5-1|TRBJ2-7
TGCGCCAGCAGCTTAGCACAGGGCGCCAACTACGAGCAGTACTTC
CASSLAQGANYEQYF
>TRBD1|once|TRBV6-6|TRBJ2-7
TGTGCCAGCAGACCACGGGACAGGATAAGCTCCTACGAGCAGTACTTC
CASRPRDRISSYEQYF
>TRBD1|NA|TRBV15|TRBJ1-1
TGTGCCACCAGCAGAATGGGACAGTTAGAAGCTTTCTTT
CATSRMGQLEAFF
>TRBD1|NA|TRBV14|TRBJ1-2
TGTGCCAGCAGCCGCCGTTTAAGTACAGGGGGCTCTAACTATGGCTACACCTTC
CASSRRLSTGGSNYGYTF
>TRBD2|NA|TRBV5-1|TRBJ2-1
TGCGCCAGCAGCTTCGGGGGGGGGCTCAATGAGCAGTTCTTC
CASSFGGGLNEQFF
>NA|NA|TRBV7-2|TRBJ2-1
TGTGCCAGCAGCTTAGCCCCGAGGGACAATGAGCAGTTCTTC
CASSLAPRDNEQFF
>NA|NA|TRBV15|TRBJ2-3
TGTGCCACCAGCAGAGATAACGGGGAGGGCACAGATACGCAGTATTTT
CATSRDNGEGTDTQYF
>NA|NA|TRBV19|TRBJ1-2
TGTGCCAGTAGTATCGGGACTGCTGGCTACACCTTC
CASSIGTAGYTF
>NA|once|TRBV18|TRBJ2-3
TGTGCCAGCTCACCAACGACGGGTTCTAGCACAGATACGCAGTATTTT
CASSPTTGSSTDTQYF
>TRBD1|NA|TRBV28|TRBJ1-1
TGTGCCAGCAGTCTTACAGGGGGAGGCACTGAAGCTTTCTTT
CASSLTGGGTEAFF
>TRBD1|NA|TRBV28|TRBJ1-4
TGTGCCAGCAGTTCGACAGGGTCGGAGAATGAAAAACTGTTTTTT
CASSSTGSENEKLFF
>TRBD1|NA|TRBV7-9|TRBJ1-2
TGTGCCAGCAGCTTAGGAACAGGGGTAAATGGCTACACCTTC
CASSLGTGVNGYTF
>NA|NA|TRBV6-1|TRBJ2-7
TGTGCCAGCAGTGAAGGATACAGGGAATCTTTCTACGAGCAGTACTTC
CASSEGYRESFYEQYF
>NA|NA|TRBV7-2|TRBJ2-7
TGTGCCAGCAGCTCGTGGGCGACCCGCGAGCAGTACTTC
CASSSWATREQYF